One T cell receptor (beta chain) is described in this entry. What it binds is unknown. This record comes from a study of response to subunit inactivated influenza vaccine. The study's findings and limits: It was suggested by the authors that few new T cells are recruited by each seasonal influenza vaccination.

One entry per CDR3 protein results from TCRdb running MiXCR on the RT-PCR reads. The sample yields 530,000 or so distinct CDR3 sequences, 13% to 15% seen once. The length of the CDR3 is 14 residues. The germline CDR1 and CDR2 sequences are SGHVS and FNYEAQ. The V gene lost 5 bases and the J gene lost 4 bases, with 13 bases spanning the gap. This clonotype was obtained from a man aged 45-60 years who received an inactivated influenza vaccine. Sequencing used PBMCs from blood, obtained approximately 13 days after vaccination. The chain combines TRBV7-6 with TRBJ2-3; D call uncertain. CDR3: CASSGTSRADTQYF. CDR3 DNA sequence: TGTGCCAGCAGCGGTACCTCTAGGGCAGATACGCAGTATTTT.